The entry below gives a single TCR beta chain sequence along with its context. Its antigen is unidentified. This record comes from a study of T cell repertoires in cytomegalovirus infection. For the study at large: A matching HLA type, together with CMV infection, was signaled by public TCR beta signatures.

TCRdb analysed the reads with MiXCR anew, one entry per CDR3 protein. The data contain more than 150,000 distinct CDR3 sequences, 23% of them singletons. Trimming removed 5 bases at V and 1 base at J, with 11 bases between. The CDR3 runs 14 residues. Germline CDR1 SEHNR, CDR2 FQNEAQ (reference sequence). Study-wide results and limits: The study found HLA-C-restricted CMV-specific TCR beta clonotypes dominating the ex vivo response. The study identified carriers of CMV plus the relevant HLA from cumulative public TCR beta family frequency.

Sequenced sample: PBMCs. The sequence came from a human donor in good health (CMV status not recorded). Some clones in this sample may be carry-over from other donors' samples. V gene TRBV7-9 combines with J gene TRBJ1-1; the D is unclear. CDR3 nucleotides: TGTGCCAGCAGCCCGCAATCAAGGAACACTGAAGCTTTCTTT. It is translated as CASSPQSRNTEAFF.